Below, 15 T cell receptor beta chains from the same sample are listed, as sequenced in a study of T cell changes during pregnancy in multiple sclerosis. Sequencing used immunoSEQ multiplex PCR; TCRdb keeps in-frame clones, though not all of them. The profile shows more than 50,000 clones, about 88% of them singletons. The input for sequencing was peripheral blood, taken in the first trimester of pregnancy. The receptors here all came from a female donor in good health, enrolled as a control in a pregnancy study.

The chain links TRBV7-9 to TRBJ2-7, with D tentatively TRBD2 (5 bases). CDR3 length equals 15 residues. CDR1 SEHNR and CDR2 FQNEAQ come from the germline V gene (reference sequence). The V gene lost 5 bases and the J gene lost 2 bases, with 16 bases spanning the gap. For the CDR3, the DNA is TGTGCCAGCAGCCGGCCCGGGGTTTCTACCTACGAGCAGTACTTC. Amino acid sequence: CASSRPGVSTYEQYF. The whole variable domain, remainder taken from reference TRBV7-9 and TRBJ2-7, is DTGVSQNPRHKITKRGQNVTFRCDPISEHNRLYWYRQTLGQGPEFLTYFQNEAQLEKSRLLSDRFSAERPKGSFSTLEIQRTEQGDSAMYLCASSRPGVSTYEQYFGPGTRLTVT.

The rearrangement links TRBV2 to TRBJ1-2; D unresolved. Germline-derived CDR1 and CDR2 are SNHLY and FYNNEI. The CDR3 loop spans 12 amino acids. Trimming removed 6 bases at V and 2 bases at J, with 7 bases between. In nucleotides, the CDR3 is TGTGCCAGCAGCGTACAGAACTATGGCTACACCTTC. Amino acids: CASSVQNYGYTF. The whole variable domain, filled in from reference TRBV2 and TRBJ1-2, reads EPEVTQTPSHQVTQMGQEVILRCVPISNHLYFYWYRQILGQKVEFLVSFYNNEISEKSEIFDDQFSVERPDGSNFTLKIRSTKLEDSAMYFCASSVQNYGYTFGSGTRLTVV.

The CDR3 loop reads CASSMRYSVSPLHF. CDR3 nucleotide sequence: TGTGCCAGCAGCATGAGATACAGTGTTTCACCCCTCCACTTT. The rearrangement uses TRBV5-6 and TRBJ1-6; D call uncertain. This CDR3 region has 14 residues. CDR1 SGHDT and CDR2 YYEEEE come from the germline V gene. V dropped 4 bases and J dropped 9 bases, with 14 bases sitting between them.

To note about this clone: Its ends do not fully match the called genes, so a read error is possible. This chain joins TRBV5-1 and TRBJ1-1; 9 bases are a match to TRBD1. This CDR3 comprises 13 residues. Germline loops: CDR1 SGHRS, CDR2 YFSETQ. DNA for the CDR3: TGCGCCAGCCGAGGACAGGGGAACGCTGAAGCTTTCTTT. Translated, it gives CASRGQGNAEAFF.

Only one count was recorded for this clone. The V and J genes are TRBV4-1 and TRBJ2-7; possible D gene TRBD1, 5 bases. The CDR3 contains 15 residues. Looked up from germline, CDR1 is MGHRA and CDR2 is YSYEKL. Trimming took 0 bases from V and 7 from J, leaving 16 bases between them. The CDR3 region is CASSQDEARGKEQYF. CDR3 nucleotide sequence: TGCGCCAGCAGCCAAGATGAGGCAAGGGGTAAGGAGCAGTACTTC.

The chain is built from TRBV4-2 and TRBJ2-2, with unresolved D. With 4 bases removed from V and 6 bases from J, the gap between germline ends came to 6 bases. Germline CDR1 LGHNA, CDR2 YNFKEQ. The CDR3 contains 12 residues. CDR3 nucleotide sequence: TGTGCCAGCAGCCCTATAGCCGGGGAGCTGTTTTTT. This translates into CASSPIAGELFF.

This clone was seen once. The chain carries TRBV6-5 and TRBJ1-5, with D possibly being TRBD1 (6 bases). Looked up from germline, CDR1 is MNHEY and CDR2 is SVGAGI. There are 15 residues in the CDR3. The V and J ends lost 4 bases and 11 bases respectively, with 21 bases between them. CDR3 nucleotide sequence: TGTGCCAGCAGTTCCCTAACCGACAGGTCGTCGACCCAGCATTTT. This codes for CASSSLTDRSSTQHF.

Points on this clone: This specimen includes other DNA sequences encoding the same CDR3. CDR3 protein: CASSDATASGNTIYF. CDR3 DNA: TGTGCCAGCAGTGATGCGACAGCCTCTGGAAACACCATATATTTT. The V and J genes are TRBV6-1 and TRBJ1-3; the D gene is possibly TRBD1 (5 bases). The CDR3 has 15 amino acids. Germline assignment: CDR1 MNHNS and CDR2 SASEGT. Trimming removed 3 bases from V and 0 bases from J, with 9 bases in between.

The chain links TRBV28 to TRBJ2-1, with D hard to call. The CDR3 length is 15 residues. V lost 5 bases and J 8 bases, leaving 19 bases between the germline ends. From germline, CDR1 is MDHEN and CDR2 SYDVKM. CDR3 sequence: CASSTVAALPHEQFF. CDR3 nucleotide sequence: TGTGCCAGCAGTACTGTGGCGGCTCTACCCCATGAGCAGTTCTTC.

This sequence joins TRBV7-9 and TRBJ2-5; 9 bases are a match to TRBD1. Unmatched junction bases numbered 9, after V lost 1 base and J lost 6 bases. The V gene's germline CDR1 is SEHNR and CDR2 FQNEAQ (reference sequence). The CDR3 is made up of 16 amino acids. CDR3 amino acids: CASSLVGGQGDQTQYF. CDR3 DNA sequence: TGTGCCAGCAGCTTAGTTGGGGGACAGGGCGATCAGACCCAGTACTTC.

The chain carries TRBV5-6 and TRBJ2-7, with TRBD1 identical over 9 bases. The germline V gene encodes CDR1 SGHDT and CDR2 YYEEEE. CDR3 length: 16 amino acids. V was pared by 2 bases and J by 0 bases, with 6 bases of the junction left unmatched. The CDR3 reads CASSLSGTGTSYEQYF. CDR3 nucleotide sequence: TGTGCCAGCAGCTTATCCGGGACAGGGACCTCCTACGAGCAGTACTTC. Combining the CDR3 with reference TRBV5-6 and TRBJ2-7 gives the whole variable domain DAGVTQSPTHLIKTRGQQVTLRCSPKSGHDTVSWYQQALGQGPQFIFQYYEEEERQRGNFPDRFSGHQFPNYSSELNVNALLLGDSALYLCASSLSGTGTSYEQYFGPGTRLTVT.

The gene calls are TRBV9 and TRBJ2-1; TRBD2 matches 10 bases. Trimming cost V 3 bases and J 0 bases; bases outside gene matches: 6. CDR1 is SGDLS and CDR2 is YYNGEE in the germline V gene. The CDR3 spans 17 residues. In DNA, the CDR3 is TGTGCCAGCAGCGGGGTAGCGGGGGGTCGCTCCTACAATGAGCAGTTCTTC. Its protein is CASSGVAGGRSYNEQFF. The full variable domain, rest sourced from reference TRBV9 and TRBJ2-1, is DSGVTQTPKHLITATGQRVTLRCSPRSGDLSVYWYQQSLDQGLQFLIQYYNGEERAKGNILERFSAQQFPDLHSELNLSSLELGDSALYFCASSGVAGGRSYNEQFFGPGTRLTVL.

The rearrangement uses TRBV27 and TRBJ2-7, with TRBD2 matching 10 bases. Germline assignment: CDR1 MNHEY and CDR2 SMNVEV (reference sequence). This CDR3 comprises 14 residues. Germline trimming cut 4 bases from V and 3 bases from J; bases unmatched to any gene: 3. The CDR3 loop reads CASSWSSGGYEQYF. The CDR3 region has the DNA TGTGCCAGCAGTTGGTCTAGCGGGGGCTACGAGCAGTACTTC.

The chain combines TRBV6-1 with TRBJ1-5; 8 nucleotides agree with TRBD1. The CDR3 runs 14 residues. The junction had 9 bases not matched to a gene; V was cut back by 7 bases and J by 7 bases. CDR1 and CDR2 (germline): MNHNS, SASEGT. In DNA form, the CDR3 reads TGTGCCAGCAACACAGGGGGTCTCGGCCAGCCCCAGCATTTT. Translated: CASNTGGLGQPQHF.

The chain recombines TRBV18 with TRBJ2-5; 7 bases map to TRBD2. V shed 6 bases, J shed 3 bases, and the junction held 10 bases outside the gene matches. CDR3 length: 15 residues. From germline, CDR1 is KGHSH and CDR2 LQKENI. CDR3 sequence (DNA): TGTGCCAGCTCCCCTGATGGGGGGAGGGAAGAGACCCAGTACTTC. Protein sequence: CASSPDGGREETQYF. The full variable domain, with the rest looked up from reference TRBV18 and TRBJ2-5, is NAGVMQNPRHLVRRRGQEARLRCSPMKGHSHVYWYRQLPEEGLKFMVYLQKENIIDESGMPKERFSAEFPKEGPSILRIQQVVRGDSAAYFCASSPDGGREETQYFGPGTRLLVL.